The sequence of this T cell receptor beta chain was determined in a study of human CD8 memory T cell subsets. Stem-like memory CD8+ T cells (TSTEM) showed a CCR7+ PD-1- TIGIT- phenotype. From germline, CDR1 is MNHEY and CDR2 SVGAGI. CDR3 length: 14 amino acids. UMI-labeled 5' RACE generated the TCR beta libraries. In the authors' methods: Functional CDR3 beta clonotypes, numbering between about 2,900 and 20,000, were present in each TCR beta library. TCRdb re-called the 5' RACE reads and shows each CDR3 protein once, DNA omitted. TCRdb's processing, not the authors', yielded these V and J calls. The repertoire table contains around 19,000 distinct CDR3 sequences.

The chain carries TRBV6-5 and TRBJ2-1; without DNA, the TCRdb call of TRBD1 cannot be checked. The clonotype was recovered from a human donor in good health. The sample taken for sequencing was CD8+ stem-like memory T cells (TSCM and TCM) sorted from PBMCs. Subset described: stem-like memory CD8 T cells (TSTEM), CCR7+ PD-1- TIGIT-. The CDR3 is CASSGRGLYNEQFF.